What follows is one T cell receptor (beta chain) and its context. This record comes from a study of cytomegalovirus exposure and HLA in healthy donors. Study as a whole: An early data release held about 85 million unique TCRs from HLA-typed donors.

The CDR3 length is 12 residues. Germline V gene lookup returns CDR1 MNHNS and CDR2 SASEGT. The PCR had 60 Vbeta and 13 Jbeta primers. Assay used: immunoSEQ multiplex PCR; TCRdb lists only in-frame clones, some missing. Of roughly 130,000 clones listed, about 74% were seen once; the top ten hold 6.6%. The TCR sequence derives from a middle-aged man in good health and CMV-seropositive. The chain carries TRBV6-1 and TRBJ2-1, with 9 positions matching TRBD1. What was sequenced was PBMCs. CDR3: CATGTGWNEQFF. CDR3 sequence (DNA): TGTGCGACCGGGACAGGGTGGAATGAGCAGTTCTTC.